Below are 26 T cell receptor beta chains sequenced from a single sample in a study of blood T cell repertoires in COVID-19. Profiling relied on immunoSEQ multiplex PCR, and the TCRdb table lists in-frame clones only, not all of them. The sample lists under 350,000 clones, roughly 85% occurring once. The sequencing input was peripheral blood. These receptors were obtained from a human donor in a cohort sampled during active COVID-19.

The gene calls are TRBV11-2 and TRBJ2-3, with D tentatively TRBD1 (5 bases). V lost 3 bases and J 4 bases, leaving 8 bases between the germline ends. Per germline, CDR1 SGHAT and CDR2 FQNNGV. The CDR3 length is 13 residues. The DNA of the CDR3 is TGTGCCAGCAGCTTTCCCAGGGCAGATACGCAGTATTTT. Residues: CASSFPRADTQYF.

The chain is built from TRBV27 and TRBJ2-1; perhaps TRBD2 as D (6 bases). V lost 2 bases to trimming and J lost 5 bases, with 10 bases between them. CDR1 is MNHEY, CDR2 SMNVEV, per germline (reference sequence). The length of the CDR3 is 14 residues. This chain's CDR3 is CASSLRDFNNEQFF. Written as DNA, the CDR3 is TGTGCCAGCAGTTTACGGGACTTTAACAATGAGCAGTTCTTC.

The gene calls are TRBV2 and TRBJ1-2; TRBD1 agrees at 7 bases. Trimming took 6 bases from V and 4 from J; bases not matched to a gene: 8. CDR1 and CDR2 from the germline V gene are SNHLY and FYNNEI. This CDR3 spans 14 amino acids. The CDR3 here is CASSLKTGSYGYTF. CDR3 DNA: TGTGCCAGCAGCTTGAAGACAGGGAGCTATGGCTACACCTTC. The complete variable domain, with remaining parts taken from reference TRBV2 and TRBJ1-2, reads EPEVTQTPSHQVTQMGQEVILRCVPISNHLYFYWYRQILGQKVEFLVSFYNNEISEKSEIFDDQFSVERPDGSNFTLKIRSTKLEDSAMYFCASSLKTGSYGYTFGSGTRLTVV.

This clone occurred a few times. The chain uses TRBV7-9 and TRBJ1-2, with 8 nucleotides matching TRBD1. This CDR3 spans 14 amino acids. Germline loops: CDR1 SEHNR, CDR2 FQNEAQ (reference sequence). J gave up 6 bases and V 6 bases, and 9 bases lay outside the gene matches. CDR3 nucleotide sequence: TGTGCCAGCAGGCCGACAGGGGCAAGAGATGGCTACACCTTC. Translation: CASRPTGARDGYTF.

The V gene is TRBV6-5, the J gene TRBJ1-2; D unresolved. CDR1 and CDR2 (germline): MNHEY, SVGAGI. Trimming stripped 4 bases from V and 4 bases from J, with 10 bases between. This CDR3 contains 13 residues. CDR3: CASSSQGSYGYTF. In DNA form, the CDR3 reads TGTGCCAGCAGTTCCCAAGGGAGCTATGGCTACACCTTC.

V gene TRBV7-3 combines with J gene TRBJ2-3; 8 positions agree with TRBD2. The V segment lost 5 bases and the J segment 5 bases; nucleotides outside the gene matches: 12. CDR1 and CDR2 (germline): SGHTA, FQGTGA. The CDR3 is 16 amino acids. The CDR3 loop reads CASSPLAGQPGDTQYF. The CDR3 nucleotides read TGTGCCAGCAGCCCCTTAGCGGGGCAACCCGGAGATACGCAGTATTTT.

This clone has only a few counts. The chain links TRBV2 to TRBJ1-6; no clear D. CDR3 size: 12 residues. Trimming removed 7 bases at V and 8 bases at J, with 9 bases between. Germline V CDR1 and CDR2: SNHLY, FYNNEI. The CDR3 region is CASTVGDSPLHF. In DNA, the CDR3 is TGTGCCAGCACAGTCGGGGATTCACCCCTCCACTTT.

The genes are TRBV12-3 or TRBV12-4 and TRBJ1-1; the D is unclear. Trimming stripped 2 bases from V and 6 bases from J, with 10 bases between. The CDR3 is 13 residues long. CDR3 bases: TGTGCCAGCAGTTTACGGGGTACGGCTGAAGCTTTCTTT. Its protein product is CASSLRGTAEAFF.

J is TRBJ2-2 and V is TRBV19, with 11 bases that match TRBD1. Germline V gene lookup returns CDR1 LNHDA and CDR2 SQIVND (reference sequence). J lost 7 bases, V lost 4 bases, and 5 bases had no gene match. The CDR3 extends over 15 amino acids. The DNA for the CDR3 is TGTGCCAGTAGTAACGGACAGGGGGCTAGCGGGGAGCTGTTTTTT. Translated, it gives CASSNGQGASGELFF.

The chain has TRBV7-2 and TRBJ1-6; 8 nucleotides line up with TRBD1. The germline CDR1 and CDR2 sequences are SGHTA and FQGNSA. Trimming took 5 bases from V and 9 from J; bases not matched to a gene: 9. The CDR3 runs 15 residues. The CDR3, as DNA: TGTGCCAGCAGCGCCCTAGGACAGGGCCGTTCACCCCTCCACTTT. It translates to CASSALGQGRSPLHF.

This clone was observed a single time. The chain uses TRBV12-3 or TRBV12-4 and TRBJ1-2; D uncertain. Trimming pared 6 bases from V and 4 bases from J, leaving 9 bases between. This CDR3 has 12 amino acids. CDR3 region: CASRTVTYGYTF. The CDR3 DNA reads TGTGCCAGCAGAACAGTTACCTATGGCTACACCTTC.

J is TRBJ2-1 and V is TRBV24-1; 7 bases line up with TRBD2. Germline loops: CDR1 KGHDR, CDR2 SFDVKD. The CDR3 is 15 residues long. V dropped 2 bases and J dropped 5; count of bases not matched to a gene: 5. The CDR3 DNA follows: TGTGCCACCAGTGATTCGGGGGGTATAAACAATGAGCAGTTCTTC. Amino acid sequence: CATSDSGGINNEQFF.

This chain joins TRBV7-3 and TRBJ2-1; 10 bases are shared with TRBD2. CDR1 is SGHTA, CDR2 FQGTGA, per germline. The V gene end was trimmed by 5 bases and the J gene end by 6 bases; junction bases not matched to a gene: 7. CDR3 length: 15 amino acids. CDR3 sequence (DNA): TGTGCCAGCAGCCCCGAGCGGGGGGGTATCAATGAGCAGTTCTTC. Its protein product is CASSPERGGINEQFF.

The CDR3: CAWSSLAGENEQFF. The CDR3, as DNA: TGTGCCTGGAGTTCCCTAGCGGGGGAGAATGAGCAGTTCTTC. The chain employs TRBV30 and TRBJ2-1; 10 bases line up with TRBD2. Germline CDR1 and CDR2: GTSNPN and SVGIG (reference sequence). The CDR3 contains 14 residues. Trimming cost V 2 bases and J 7 bases; bases outside gene matches: 5.

The rearrangement links TRBV12-5 to TRBJ2-3, with 8 bases identical to TRBD1. In germline, CDR1 is LGHNT, CDR2 FRNRAP. V shed 4 bases and J 1 base; nucleotides not matched to a gene: 7. The CDR3 has 16 amino acids. CDR3 in amino acids: CASGSRTGKGTDTQYF. For the CDR3, the DNA is TGTGCTAGTGGTTCGAGGACAGGGAAAGGCACAGATACGCAGTATTTT.

This sequence joins TRBV12-3 or TRBV12-4 and TRBJ1-1; the D is unclear. The V gene lost 4 bases and the J gene lost 11 bases, with 14 bases spanning the gap. This CDR3 contains 12 residues. The CDR3 is CASSSPSRLAFF. The CDR3, as DNA: TGTGCCAGCAGTTCGCCCTCCCGGTTGGCTTTCTTT.

The CDR3 nucleotides are TGCGCCAGTCGGGATGTGAACGAGCAGTACTTC. Protein: CASRDVNEQYF. The genes are TRBV5-1 and TRBJ2-7; D is perhaps TRBD2 (5 bases). Trimming cost V 8 bases and J 5 bases, with 11 bases left between them. This CDR3 spans 11 amino acids. Per the germline V gene, CDR1 is SGHRS and CDR2 is YFSETQ.

CDR3 bases: TGTGCCAGCAGTTACCGCAGTGAGCAGTTCTTC. This sequence encodes CASSYRSEQFF. The genes are TRBV6-5 and TRBJ2-1; no firm D call. Germline assignment: CDR1 MNHEY and CDR2 SVGAGI. The CDR3 has 11 amino acids. The V and J ends lost 2 bases and 9 bases respectively, with 5 bases between them.

V gene TRBV28 combines with J gene TRBJ1-6, with 9 bases lining up with TRBD1. The CDR3 covers 15 residues. Germline V gene data show CDR1 as MDHEN and CDR2 as SYDVKM. V lost 6 bases and J lost 7; bases outside the gene matches: 7. For the CDR3, the DNA is TGTGCCAGCAGCCCAGGGACAGGGTGGAATTCACCCCTCCACTTT. Translating it yields CASSPGTGWNSPLHF.

This chain connects TRBV30 to TRBJ1-1; 8 nucleotides align to TRBD1. Germline assignment: CDR1 GTSNPN and CDR2 SVGIG (reference sequence). CDR3 length equals 15 residues. Trimming took 0 bases from V and 2 from J; bases not matched to a gene: 5. The CDR3 protein is CAWSVTGGGNTEAFF. The CDR3 DNA sequence: TGTGCCTGGAGTGTAACAGGGGGTGGTAACACTGAAGCTTTCTTT.

This chain connects TRBV7-2 to TRBJ2-7, with 11 bases identical to TRBD2. This CDR3 has 14 residues. Trimming took 5 bases from V and 3 from J; bases not matched to a gene: 3. Germline V CDR1 and CDR2: SGHTA, FQGNSA. Here the CDR3 DNA reads TGTGCCAGCAGCCAGGGACTAGCGGACTACGAGCAGTACTTC. Protein: CASSQGLADYEQYF.

The chain is built from TRBV10-3 and TRBJ1-2; tentative D call: TRBD1 (5 bases). Deletions cut 6 bases from V and 4 bases from J, with 12 bases between. Germline CDR1 and CDR2: ENHRY and SYGVKD. There are 13 residues in the CDR3. CDR3 in amino acids: CAISPGGAYGYTF. CDR3 DNA: TGTGCCATCAGCCCCGGCGGGGCCTATGGCTACACCTTC.

This chain joins TRBV7-9 and TRBJ1-1; D gene uncertain. Trimming cost V 1 base and J 6 bases, with 6 bases left between them. Germline loops: CDR1 SEHNR, CDR2 FQNEAQ (reference sequence). This CDR3 has 12 residues. The CDR3 coding sequence is TGTGCCAGCAGCTTAGTTGCAGCTGAAGCTTTCTTT. Its translation is CASSLVAAEAFF.

The V gene is TRBV21-1, the J gene TRBJ1-2; the table's D call of TRBD1 was not tested on the DNA. TRBV21-1 counts as a pseudogene. The CDR3 runs 17 residues. Here the CDR3 reads CASRGEDRSPSNYGYTF. The DNA of the CDR3 is TGTGCCAGCAGAGGAGAAGACAGGAGCCCCTCTAACTATGGCTACACCTTC.

The chain joins TRBV19 to TRBJ1-1; no firm D call. This CDR3 region has 14 residues. The V and J ends lost 3 bases and 4 bases respectively, with 12 bases between them. Per germline, CDR1 LNHDA and CDR2 SQIVND (reference sequence). CDR3 sequence: CASSISPGGTEAFF. CDR3 bases: TGTGCCAGTAGTATTTCTCCGGGAGGCACTGAAGCTTTCTTT.

The J gene is TRBJ1-6, the V gene TRBV3-1 (or the pseudogene TRBV3-2); 7 nucleotides line up with TRBD1. The CDR3 loop spans 12 amino acids. V shed 8 bases, J shed 9 bases, and the junction held 4 bases outside the gene matches. From germline, CDR1 is LGHDT and CDR2 YNNKEL (reference sequence). CDR3 region: CASRDSVSPLHF. The CDR3 DNA sequence: TGTGCCAGCCGGGACAGTGTTTCACCCCTCCACTTT.